This T cell receptor beta chain came from a study of T cells after yellow fever vaccination. This clonotype was observed a few times. TCRdb fed the 5' RACE reads into MiXCR, producing one record per CDR3 protein. In the table there are about 99,000 distinct CDR3 sequences, 5.8% of which are singletons. This CDR3 is built from 19 residues. Trimming cost V 4 bases and J 3 bases; bases outside gene matches: 13. Germline V gives CDR1 SEHNR, CDR2 FQNEAQ (reference sequence). This receptor was taken from a man in his late teens or twenties who received the YFV17D yellow fever vaccine. The genes are TRBV7-9 and TRBJ2-6; 9 bases align to TRBD1. The input for sequencing was CD8+ T cells sorted from PBMCs, taken 10 days after the yellow fever booster vaccination. The CDR3 DNA follows: TGTGCCAGCAGCTACCGGGACAGGGCAGCCACTGGTGGGGCCAACGTCCTGACTTTC. It specifies CASSYRDRAATGGANVLTF.